The rows below give T cell receptor beta chains drawn from one sample of a study of graft-versus-host responses after intestinal transplantation. Generated by immunoSEQ multiplex PCR, the TCRdb table keeps only in-frame clones and is missing some. The sample shows 35,000 to 45,000 clones, around 95% of them seen only once. For these TCRs, the target antigens are not known. The sequencing used unstimulated CD8+ T cells sorted from spleen or lymph node cells, collected before transplant. Receptors originate from a human donor who was the organ donor for an intestinal transplant. Both conserved end residues are part of each CDR3. D genes are given only for firm matches. The size entry is marked missing in some rows and otherwise reads once, few, many or a size class.

cdr3_nt: TGCGCCAGCAGCCAGGCGGACCCGATTACTAGCGGGCTTTGGCCCTACGAGCAGTACTTC; cdr3_aa: CASSQADPITSGLWPYEQYF; v_call: TRBV4-1; d_call: TRBD2; clone_size: once; j_call: TRBJ2-7
cdr3_nt: TGTGCCAGCAGCCAAAGGTCCGTCTGGGGGCTAGGTCGAACTAATGAAAAACTGTTTTTT; cdr3_aa: CASSQRSVWGLGRTNEKLFF; v_call: TRBV14; d_call: NA; clone_size: NA; j_call: TRBJ1-4
cdr3_nt: TGTGCCAGCAGTGAACTTCGGGGCGGGGGGGCAACAGATACGCAGTATTTT; cdr3_aa: CASSELRGGGATDTQYF; v_call: TRBV2; d_call: TRBD2; clone_size: NA; j_call: TRBJ2-3
cdr3_nt: TGTGCCAGCACTCCGGGACAGGGGTCCTACGAGCAGTACTTC; cdr3_aa: CASTPGQGSYEQYF; v_call: TRBV9; d_call: TRBD1; clone_size: NA; j_call: TRBJ2-7
cdr3_nt: TGCGCCAGCAGCTTGACTAGGACTAGCGCCTACAATGAGCAGTTCTTC; cdr3_aa: CASSLTRTSAYNEQFF; v_call: TRBV5-1; d_call: TRBD2; clone_size: NA; j_call: TRBJ2-1
cdr3_nt: TGTGCCAGCAGCTCGTCGAACAGGGTCTTGGTCACCGGGGAGCTGTTTTTT; cdr3_aa: CASSSSNRVLVTGELFF; v_call: TRBV11-2; d_call: NA; clone_size: once; j_call: TRBJ2-2
cdr3_nt: TGCGCCAGCCACCTCAGCGAGGGGATGAACACTGAAGCTTTCTTT; cdr3_aa: CASHLSEGMNTEAFF; v_call: TRBV5-1; d_call: NA; clone_size: once; j_call: TRBJ1-1
cdr3_nt: TGTGCCAGCAGCTTAGACCCCACCTACGAGCAGTACTTC; cdr3_aa: CASSLDPTYEQYF; v_call: TRBV7-2; d_call: NA; clone_size: NA; j_call: TRBJ2-7
cdr3_nt: TGTGCCAGCAGCCAAGCGGGCGGGGGGAGCTCCTACAATGAGCAGTTCTTC; cdr3_aa: CASSQAGGGSSYNEQFF; v_call: TRBV4-2; d_call: TRBD2; clone_size: NA; j_call: TRBJ2-1
cdr3_nt: TGTGCCAGCAGCCCTGGACTAGCTGCTGGCGAGCAGTACTTC; cdr3_aa: CASSPGLAAGEQYF; v_call: TRBV4-2; d_call: TRBD2; clone_size: NA; j_call: TRBJ2-7
cdr3_nt: TGTGCCAGCGAGAGGGGGCCAGAGCAGTTCTTC; cdr3_aa: CASERGPEQFF; v_call: TRBV7-2; d_call: TRBD1; clone_size: NA; j_call: TRBJ2-1
cdr3_nt: TGTGCCAGCAGCCCAACCTCGGGGGGCTCCTACGAGCAGTACTTC; cdr3_aa: CASSPTSGGSYEQYF; v_call: TRBV7-2; d_call: TRBD2; clone_size: NA; j_call: TRBJ2-7
cdr3_nt: TGTGCCAGCAGCGTAGATGGAGGGACACCTATTGGCTACACCTTC; cdr3_aa: CASSVDGGTPIGYTF; v_call: TRBV9; d_call: NA; clone_size: NA; j_call: TRBJ1-2
cdr3_nt: TGTGCCAGCAGCTTGTACCTAGCGGGGCTCGAGCAGTACTTC; cdr3_aa: CASSLYLAGLEQYF; v_call: TRBV5-6; d_call: TRBD2; clone_size: NA; j_call: TRBJ2-7
cdr3_nt: TGTGCCAGCACCCAAAGGGGAATCTCCTACGAGCAGTACTTC; cdr3_aa: CASTQRGISYEQYF; v_call: TRBV6-5; d_call: NA; clone_size: NA; j_call: TRBJ2-7
cdr3_nt: TGTGCCTGGAGTAGCGGGGAGGTCTTTTTGCCGGCTTTCTTT; cdr3_aa: CAWSSGEVFLPAFF; v_call: TRBV30; d_call: NA; clone_size: NA; j_call: TRBJ1-1
cdr3_nt: TGTGCCAGCAGCCCACATAGCCTAGCGGGGGACAATGAGCAGTTCTTC; cdr3_aa: CASSPHSLAGDNEQFF; v_call: TRBV4-2; d_call: TRBD2; clone_size: NA; j_call: TRBJ2-1
cdr3_nt: TGTGCCAGCAGCCTGGGACAGGTGGCAGATACGCAGTATTTT; cdr3_aa: CASSLGQVADTQYF; v_call: TRBV5-6; d_call: TRBD1; clone_size: NA; j_call: TRBJ2-3
cdr3_nt: TGTGCCAGCAGCTCGCCACAGGACAGGGCTGAGACCCAGTACTTC; cdr3_aa: CASSSPQDRAETQYF; v_call: TRBV13; d_call: TRBD1; clone_size: NA; j_call: TRBJ2-5
cdr3_nt: TGTGCCAGCAGCCCCCCCCTGAGGGACACCCGAGACGGCTACACCTTC; cdr3_aa: CASSPPLRDTRDGYTF; v_call: TRBV7-9; d_call: NA; clone_size: NA; j_call: TRBJ1-2
cdr3_nt: TGTGCCAGCAGCAAAGCCGACAGGCCCCTCTACGAGCAGTACTTC; cdr3_aa: CASSKADRPLYEQYF; v_call: TRBV21-1; d_call: NA; clone_size: NA; j_call: TRBJ2-7
cdr3_nt: TGTGCCAGCAGCTTATGGGGGGATGAAAAACTGTTTTTT; cdr3_aa: CASSLWGDEKLFF; v_call: TRBV13; d_call: NA; clone_size: NA; j_call: TRBJ1-4
cdr3_nt: TGCGCCAGCAGCCAAGACCGGGGGACCTCCTACGAGCAGTACTTC; cdr3_aa: CASSQDRGTSYEQYF; v_call: TRBV4-3; d_call: NA; clone_size: NA; j_call: TRBJ2-7
cdr3_nt: TGCAGCGTTGAATCGGGACAGGGGTCCAACTATGGCTACACCTTC; cdr3_aa: CSVESGQGSNYGYTF; v_call: TRBV29-1; d_call: TRBD1; clone_size: NA; j_call: TRBJ1-2
cdr3_nt: TGTGCCAGCAGCTTAAATGCCGCGGGGGGCCCCTACGAGCAGTACTTC; cdr3_aa: CASSLNAAGGPYEQYF; v_call: TRBV7-3; d_call: TRBD2; clone_size: NA; j_call: TRBJ2-7
cdr3_nt: TGTGCCAGCAGCTTAAGCTCCGGACAGGGCTACACCTTC; cdr3_aa: CASSLSSGQGYTF; v_call: TRBV7-8; d_call: NA; clone_size: NA; j_call: TRBJ1-2
cdr3_nt: TGCGCCAGCAGCCAAGACAGGAGGGGCTACGAGCAGTACTTC; cdr3_aa: CASSQDRRGYEQYF; v_call: TRBV4-1; d_call: NA; clone_size: NA; j_call: TRBJ2-7
cdr3_nt: TGTGCCAGCAGCTACGGGACAGGGGGCGCCTACGAGCAGTACTTC; cdr3_aa: CASSYGTGGAYEQYF; v_call: TRBV14; d_call: TRBD1; clone_size: NA; j_call: TRBJ2-7
cdr3_nt: TGCGCCAGCAGCCACCTGGGTGAGGGTACTGAAGCTTTCTTT; cdr3_aa: CASSHLGEGTEAFF; v_call: TRBV5-1; d_call: NA; clone_size: NA; j_call: TRBJ1-1
cdr3_nt: TGTGCCAGCAGTGAAGGCTACGAGCAGTACTTC; cdr3_aa: CASSEGYEQYF; v_call: TRBV6-5; d_call: NA; clone_size: NA; j_call: TRBJ2-7
cdr3_nt: TGTGCCAGCAGCAAACTCCGCGAGGGGGCAGTTATCGATGAGCAGTTCTTC; cdr3_aa: CASSKLREGAVIDEQFF; v_call: TRBV9; d_call: TRBD1; clone_size: NA; j_call: TRBJ2-1
cdr3_nt: TGTGCCAGCAGCCACCCAAGGGGGGGTGAAGTCAAAAACATTCAGTACTTC; cdr3_aa: CASSHPRGGEVKNIQYF; v_call: TRBV7-9; d_call: NA; clone_size: NA; j_call: TRBJ2-4
cdr3_nt: TGTGCCAGCAGCTTAGAAGGGGACTCCAATCAGCCCCAGCATTTT; cdr3_aa: CASSLEGDSNQPQHF; v_call: TRBV7-9; d_call: NA; clone_size: NA; j_call: TRBJ1-5
cdr3_nt: TGCGCCAGCAGCCAAGGGGACTCCTATAATTCACCCCTCCACTTT; cdr3_aa: CASSQGDSYNSPLHF; v_call: TRBV4-1; d_call: NA; clone_size: NA; j_call: TRBJ1-6
cdr3_nt: TGTGCCAGCAGCTCGACCGGGACGGAGGGCTACACCTTC; cdr3_aa: CASSSTGTEGYTF; v_call: TRBV7-6; d_call: NA; clone_size: NA; j_call: TRBJ1-2
cdr3_nt: TGCGCCAGCAGCTTGGCCCCCCAGGGAGGGATTTTGACGCAGTATTTT; cdr3_aa: CASSLAPQGGILTQYF; v_call: TRBV5-1; d_call: TRBD2; clone_size: NA; j_call: TRBJ2-3
cdr3_nt: TGTGCCAGCAGTTGGCACAGGGACTATGGCTACACCTTC; cdr3_aa: CASSWHRDYGYTF; v_call: TRBV27; d_call: NA; clone_size: NA; j_call: TRBJ1-2
cdr3_nt: TGCGCCAGCCGGGGGGAGTCCAACTCCTACGAGCAGTACTTC; cdr3_aa: CASRGESNSYEQYF; v_call: TRBV5-1; d_call: TRBD2; clone_size: NA; j_call: TRBJ2-7
cdr3_nt: TGCAGCGTTGACAAAGACACAGGCGATATCAATGAGCAGTTCTTC; cdr3_aa: CSVDKDTGDINEQFF; v_call: TRBV29-1; d_call: NA; clone_size: NA; j_call: TRBJ2-1